This is a list of T cell receptor beta chains from one sample in a study of blood T cell repertoires in COVID-19. Here immunoSEQ multiplex PCR was the method, and the copy in TCRdb shows in-frame clones only, minus some. Of 14,000 or so clones listed, around 67% were seen once; the top ten hold 20% to 25%. The sequenced sample was peripheral blood. Receptors originate from a boy younger than 10 with active or convalescent COVID-19. The CDR3 runs from the conserved cysteine through the conserved F or W. The D gene is left open where the match is weak. Clone size, where shown, is once, few, many, or a class for clones that have expanded.

.	.	TRBJ2-1	TRBV29-1	TGCAGCGTTTCGGCGGGGATGGGGAATGAGCAGTTCTTC	CSVSAGMGNEQFF
.	TRBD1	TRBJ1-2	TRBV27	TGTGCCAGCAGTTTAAGCTGGGGACAGGGAAAGGATGGCTACACCTTC	CASSLSWGQGKDGYTF
once	TRBD1	TRBJ2-1	TRBV7-9	TGTGCCAGCCGCAACAGGGGACCGGAGAATGAGCAGTTCTTC	CASRNRGPENEQFF
.	TRBD2	TRBJ2-1	TRBV7-2	TGTGCCAGCAGCTTAGGGAAAATAGCGGGAGGAACCTACAATGAGCAGTTCTTC	CASSLGKIAGGTYNEQFF
.	.	TRBJ1-5	TRBV19	TGTGCCAGTAGTATCTTTCAGGTGGGGACTGAAGATGGCAATCAGCCCCAGCATTTT	CASSIFQVGTEDGNQPQHF
few	TRBD1	TRBJ1-2	TRBV6-2/TRBV6-3	TGTGCCAGCAGCCCTAGAACCGGGACAGGGGGGAGGTATGGCTACACCTTC	CASSPRTGTGGRYGYTF
.	TRBD1	TRBJ1-6	TRBV5-8	TGTGCCAGCAGCTCAAGACAGGGACCCTCACCCCTCCACTTT	CASSSRQGPSPLHF
.	.	TRBJ2-7	TRBV5-1	TGCGCCAGCAGCTTGTTAGGGCAGGGGAACTACGAGCAGTACTTC	CASSLLGQGNYEQYF
few	TRBD1	TRBJ2-2	TRBV6-1	TGTGCCAGCACTGAAGGCATACAGGGGTGGACCGGGGAGCTGTTTTTT	CASTEGIQGWTGELFF
.	.	TRBJ1-5	TRBV14	TGTGCCAGCAGCCAAGAGGGCCACAATCAGCCCCAGCATTTT	CASSQEGHNQPQHF
.	TRBD2	TRBJ2-7	TRBV12-3/TRBV12-4	TGTGCCAGAGGGACTAGGAGCTCCTACGAGCAGTACTTC	CARGTRSSYEQYF
.	TRBD1	TRBJ1-2	TRBV3-1/TRBV3-2	TGTGCCAGCAGCCAAGGTAACAGGGGATATGGCTACACCTTC	CASSQGNRGYGYTF
.	.	TRBJ2-5	TRBV28	TGTGCCAGCAGACGTGGGCCCCTAGAGACCCAGTACTTC	CASRRGPLETQYF
.	TRBD2	TRBJ2-5	TRBV7-2	TGTGCCAGCAGCTTAGCTACGACTAGCGGAGGGTGGGAGACCCAGTACTTC	CASSLATTSGGWETQYF
once	.	TRBJ2-7	TRBV18	TGTGCCAGCTCACCCGGCTACGAGCAGTACTTC	CASSPGYEQYF
.	.	TRBJ1-4	TRBV2	TGTGCCAGCACCGTCTGGACTAAGGGGGAAAAACTGTTTTTT	CASTVWTKGEKLFF
once	.	TRBJ1-2	TRBV29-1	TGCAGCGCTAGCGGCAACAGACATGGCTACACCTTC	CSASGNRHGYTF
medium-sized	TRBD2	TRBJ2-5	TRBV7-9	TGTGCCAGCAGCTTAAGTAGCGGGGAGTACCAAGAGACCCAGTACTTC	CASSLSSGEYQETQYF
.	.	TRBJ1-5	TRBV6-1	TGTGCCAGCAGTGAAGGGGGGGGTAGGTGGGGCAATCAGCCCCAGCATTTT	CASSEGGGRWGNQPQHF
.	TRBD2	TRBJ2-3	TRBV5-4	TGTGCCAGCAGCCCCCGAGCGTGGACTAGCGGGACGCTCACAGATACGCAGTATTTT	CASSPRAWTSGTLTDTQYF
.	.	TRBJ2-1	TRBV2	TGTGCCAGCAGGGTCGGCGGCACCTATAACGAGCAGTTCTTC	CASRVGGTYNEQFF
.	.	TRBJ2-7	TRBV4-3	TGCGCCAGCAGCCAAGAGTGGGACTCCTTGGGGGCCTACGAGCAGTACTTC	CASSQEWDSLGAYEQYF
.	.	TRBJ2-7	TRBV18	TGTGCCAGCTCACGAGGAGCTAGCTCCTACGAGCAGTACTTC	CASSRGASSYEQYF
.	.	TRBJ1-6	TRBV27	TGTGCCAGCACCCGGGGGGGGACCTCTAATTCACCCCTCCACTTT	CASTRGGTSNSPLHF
.	TRBD2	TRBJ2-7	TRBV6-5	TGTGCCAGCAGTCTTGCGGGAGTATACGAGCAGTACTTC	CASSLAGVYEQYF
.	.	TRBJ2-3	TRBV15	TGTGCCACCACCTCCTATCCTTACAACAGGGTGGCAGATACGCAGTATTTT	CATTSYPYNRVADTQYF
.	.	TRBJ1-6	TRBV5-1	TGCGCCAGCAGCGGCGTCGACAGTCGGAATTCACCCCTCCACTTT	CASSGVDSRNSPLHF
medium-sized	.	TRBJ1-1	TRBV6-5	TGTGCCAGCAGTTACTCATCGACAGGGAACACTGAAGCTTTCTTT	CASSYSSTGNTEAFF
.	TRBD2	TRBJ2-7	TRBV27	TGTGCCAGCAGTTTAGCGGGAGGGCCGAGCGAGCAGTACTTC	CASSLAGGPSEQYF
.	TRBD1	TRBJ1-3	TRBV9	TGTGCCAGCAGCGTAGCGGGACAGGGGCGCTCTGGAAACACCATATATTTT	CASSVAGQGRSGNTIYF